This TCR beta chain was sequenced for a study of technical replicates of blood from a handful of donors. This CDR3 is 11 amino acids long. Germline V gives CDR1 MNHEY, CDR2 SVGAGI. The germline V and J ends were trimmed by 10 bases and 5 bases, with 12 bases remaining between them. Libraries were prepared by immunoSEQ multiplex PCR; TCRdb keeps only in-frame clonotypes and omits some of them. The sample holds under 95,000 clones, about 94% seen once. Input material: T cells isolated from PBMCs. This chain joins TRBV6-5 and TRBJ2-7; D gene uncertain. This TCR came from a human donor in good health. The chain's CDR3 is CATNFANEQYF. The CDR3, as DNA: TGTGCCACAAACTTCGCAAACGAGCAGTACTTC.